These T cell receptor beta chains were read from a single sample in a study of T-cell reconstitution after alpha-beta-depleted transplantation in children. TCRdb called the PCR reads again in MiXCR, with one record for every CDR3 protein. The sample lists about 500,000 distinct CDR3 sequences, approximately 30% occurring once. The specimen comprised PBMCs from the stem cell graft donor, sampled from the stem cell graft. Source of these receptors: a human donor who donated a stem cell graft to a child with aplastic anemia. The conserved cysteine and the conserved F or W are not part of the CDR3 here. Expanded clones get a size class; other rows say once, few or many, or leave the size out.

V gene: TRBV12-3/TRBV12-4; J gene: TRBJ1-3; clone size: few; CDR3 protein: ASSLGQRNTIY
V gene: TRBV6-5; J gene: TRBJ2-6; clone size: NA; CDR3 protein: ASSTPGLAGVGANVLT
V gene: TRBV11-2; J gene: TRBJ2-1; clone size: NA; CDR3 protein: ASSPFSAGGVYEQF
V gene: TRBV7-2; J gene: TRBJ2-1; clone size: many; CDR3 protein: ASSPAAVFNEQF
V gene: TRBV12-3/TRBV12-4; J gene: TRBJ1-5; clone size: few; CDR3 protein: ASREWGGYNQPQH
V gene: TRBV30; J gene: TRBJ2-1; clone size: NA; CDR3 protein: AWGLALRNEQF
V gene: TRBV9; J gene: TRBJ1-6; clone size: NA; CDR3 protein: ASSVRGDSPLH
V gene: TRBV5-1; J gene: TRBJ1-5; clone size: few; CDR3 protein: AISGPSLRWPQH
V gene: TRBV20-1; J gene: TRBJ1-2; clone size: NA; CDR3 protein: SANEGVYGYT
V gene: TRBV6-7; J gene: TRBJ2-1; clone size: once; CDR3 protein: ASSSGTSGTGKKNEQF
V gene: TRBV5-1; J gene: TRBJ2-6; clone size: NA; CDR3 protein: ASSLVGPDSGANVLT
V gene: TRBV12-3/TRBV12-4; J gene: TRBJ2-1; clone size: few; CDR3 protein: ASGSAEDYEQF
V gene: TRBV12-3/TRBV12-4; J gene: TRBJ1-3; clone size: few; CDR3 protein: ASSSQGNTIY
V gene: TRBV20-1; J gene: TRBJ1-2; clone size: NA; CDR3 protein: SARASGGNYGYT
V gene: TRBV5-4; J gene: TRBJ2-1; clone size: NA; CDR3 protein: ASSGTVGTKVYNEQF
V gene: TRBV7-9; J gene: TRBJ2-1; clone size: NA; CDR3 protein: ASSLPGQWNEQF
V gene: TRBV18; J gene: TRBJ2-2; clone size: NA; CDR3 protein: ASLDKGRMNTGELF
V gene: TRBV6-5; J gene: TRBJ2-2; clone size: many; CDR3 protein: ASRIGLAGGTGELF
V gene: TRBV10-1; J gene: TRBJ2-5; clone size: few; CDR3 protein: ASSEGGQAETQY
V gene: TRBV5-6; J gene: TRBJ1-4; clone size: few; CDR3 protein: ASSLVLAEKSNEKLF
V gene: TRBV29-1; J gene: TRBJ2-5; clone size: NA; CDR3 protein: SVVSPQGARETQY
V gene: TRBV6-5; J gene: TRBJ2-1; clone size: few; CDR3 protein: ASSYIAGGGNEQF
V gene: TRBV6-5; J gene: TRBJ2-5; clone size: NA; CDR3 protein: ASSSPRSGKRETQY
V gene: TRBV20-1; J gene: TRBJ1-5; clone size: NA; CDR3 protein: SARRGSNQPQN
V gene: TRBV4-3; J gene: TRBJ2-1; clone size: once; CDR3 protein: ASSQSQYEQF
V gene: TRBV29-1; J gene: TRBJ1-2; clone size: few; CDR3 protein: SVGGGRSYT
V gene: TRBV7-2; J gene: TRBJ1-5; clone size: NA; CDR3 protein: ASSLVGSSNQPQH
V gene: TRBV12-3/TRBV12-4; J gene: TRBJ1-4; clone size: NA; CDR3 protein: ASSTGDEKLF
V gene: TRBV20-1; J gene: TRBJ1-5; clone size: few; CDR3 protein: SARDSSRGLGPQH
V gene: TRBV29-1; J gene: TRBJ2-1; clone size: NA; CDR3 protein: SVEAGGPYRSNEQF
V gene: TRBV29-1; J gene: TRBJ2-5; clone size: few; CDR3 protein: SVGARGGQETQY
V gene: TRBV5-6; J gene: TRBJ2-1; clone size: once; CDR3 protein: ASSGGLYNEHF
V gene: TRBV30; J gene: TRBJ2-7; clone size: NA; CDR3 protein: AWNRGSYEQY
V gene: TRBV28; J gene: TRBJ2-3; clone size: NA; CDR3 protein: ASSFGLGDRGV
V gene: TRBV2; J gene: TRBJ2-1; clone size: NA; CDR3 protein: ARDPHGQGVYNEQF
V gene: TRBV19; J gene: TRBJ2-1; clone size: NA; CDR3 protein: ASSPGLAGHNEQF
V gene: TRBV20-1; J gene: TRBJ2-5; clone size: NA; CDR3 protein: SAREGAFTD
V gene: TRBV14; J gene: TRBJ2-3; clone size: few; CDR3 protein: ASSQYDGTDTQY
V gene: TRBV7-9; J gene: TRBJ1-3; clone size: few; CDR3 protein: ASSYGTENTIY
V gene: TRBV7-2; J gene: TRBJ2-4; clone size: NA; CDR3 protein: ASSPDRVVGIQY
V gene: TRBV6-1; J gene: TRBJ2-1; clone size: NA; CDR3 protein: ASSKLAGGYHSNEQF
V gene: TRBV12-3/TRBV12-4; J gene: TRBJ2-1; clone size: few; CDR3 protein: ASSLIPLLAANNEQF
V gene: TRBV4-3; J gene: TRBJ2-1; clone size: NA; CDR3 protein: ASSQAADPYNEQF
V gene: TRBV7-2; J gene: TRBJ1-1; clone size: few; CDR3 protein: ASSFYQKGTEAF
V gene: TRBV12-3/TRBV12-4; J gene: TRBJ2-1; clone size: NA; CDR3 protein: ASSLQGASEQF
V gene: TRBV14; J gene: TRBJ2-5; clone size: NA; CDR3 protein: ASSHDTGSSGRSRETQY
V gene: TRBV20-1; J gene: TRBJ1-1; clone size: few; CDR3 protein: SAPIQGDLSAF
V gene: TRBV6-1; J gene: TRBJ2-1; clone size: NA; CDR3 protein: ASSLKRGAYNEQF
V gene: TRBV4-3; J gene: TRBJ1-5; clone size: NA; CDR3 protein: ASSPSMSNQPQH
V gene: TRBV20-1; J gene: TRBJ2-3; clone size: few; CDR3 protein: SAMVPGLAGLVDTQY
V gene: TRBV18; J gene: TRBJ2-1; clone size: NA; CDR3 protein: ASSIGQGYEQF
V gene: TRBV27; J gene: TRBJ2-1; clone size: few; CDR3 protein: ASSLQEYNEQF